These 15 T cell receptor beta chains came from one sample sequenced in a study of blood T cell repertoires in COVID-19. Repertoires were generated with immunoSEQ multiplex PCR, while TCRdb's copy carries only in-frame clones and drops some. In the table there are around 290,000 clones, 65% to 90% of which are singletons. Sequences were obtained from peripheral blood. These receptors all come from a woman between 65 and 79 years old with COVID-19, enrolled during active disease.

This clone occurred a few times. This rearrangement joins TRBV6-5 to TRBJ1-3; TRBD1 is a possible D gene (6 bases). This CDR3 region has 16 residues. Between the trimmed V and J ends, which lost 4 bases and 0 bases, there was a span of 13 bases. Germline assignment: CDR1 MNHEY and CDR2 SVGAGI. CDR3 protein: CASSLGGGSSGNTIYF. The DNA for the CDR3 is TGTGCCAGCAGTTTGGGAGGGGGAAGCTCTGGAAACACCATATATTTT.

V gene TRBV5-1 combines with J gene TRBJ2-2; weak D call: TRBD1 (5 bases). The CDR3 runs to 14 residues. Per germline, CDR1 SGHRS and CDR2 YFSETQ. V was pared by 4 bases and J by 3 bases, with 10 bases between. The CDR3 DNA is TGCGCCAGCAGCCGTCAGGGTCACACCGGGGAGCTGTTTTTT. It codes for CASSRQGHTGELFF.

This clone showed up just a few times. CDR3 in DNA: TGTGCCAGCAGCGTTGCTAGCGGGGGGCGGGAGACCCAGTACTTC. Translating it yields CASSVASGGRETQYF. J is TRBJ2-5 and V is TRBV9, with 11 nucleotides matching TRBD2. The V gene's germline CDR1 is SGDLS and CDR2 YYNGEE. CDR3 length: 15 residues. After removal of 2 bases from V and 5 bases from J, the junction contained 5 bases not matched to a gene.

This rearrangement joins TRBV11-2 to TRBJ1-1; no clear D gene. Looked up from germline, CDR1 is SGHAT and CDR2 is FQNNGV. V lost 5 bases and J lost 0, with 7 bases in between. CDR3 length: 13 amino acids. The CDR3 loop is CASSPHLNTEAFF. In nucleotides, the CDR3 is TGTGCCAGCAGCCCCCACTTGAACACTGAAGCTTTCTTT.

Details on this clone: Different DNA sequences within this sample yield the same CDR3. CDR3 region: CASSAGTGNEKLFF. CDR3 in DNA: TGTGCCAGCAGTGCGGGGACAGGGAATGAAAAACTGTTTTTT. J is TRBJ1-4 and V is TRBV2, with 9 positions matching TRBD1. V gave up 4 bases and J gave up 5 bases; unmatched junction bases: 2. The CDR3 extends over 14 amino acids. Germline lookup yields CDR1 SNHLY and CDR2 FYNNEI.

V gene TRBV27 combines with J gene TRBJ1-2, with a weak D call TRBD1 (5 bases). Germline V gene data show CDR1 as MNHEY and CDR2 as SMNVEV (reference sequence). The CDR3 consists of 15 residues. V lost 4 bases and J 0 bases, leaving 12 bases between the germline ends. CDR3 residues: CASSSAGYPNYGYTF. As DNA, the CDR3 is TGTGCCAGCAGTTCCGCAGGGTATCCTAACTATGGCTACACCTTC.

The CDR3 DNA is TGTGCCACTTGTCTGCGTGGACAGGGCGATCAGCCCCAGCATTTT. This encodes CATCLRGQGDQPQHF. V gene TRBV6-6 combines with J gene TRBJ1-5; 8 positions agree with TRBD1. There are 15 residues in the CDR3. Trimming took 10 bases from V and 5 from J; bases not matched to a gene: 13. Per the germline V gene, CDR1 is MNHNY and CDR2 is SVGAGI (reference sequence).

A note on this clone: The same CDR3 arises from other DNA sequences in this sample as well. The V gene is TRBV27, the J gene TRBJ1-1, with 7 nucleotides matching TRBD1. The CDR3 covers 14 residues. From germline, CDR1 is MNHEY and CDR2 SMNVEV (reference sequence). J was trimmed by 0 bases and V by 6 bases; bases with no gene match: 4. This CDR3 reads CASSPGQLNTEAFF. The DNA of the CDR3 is TGTGCCAGCAGCCCGGGACAGCTGAACACTGAAGCTTTCTTT.

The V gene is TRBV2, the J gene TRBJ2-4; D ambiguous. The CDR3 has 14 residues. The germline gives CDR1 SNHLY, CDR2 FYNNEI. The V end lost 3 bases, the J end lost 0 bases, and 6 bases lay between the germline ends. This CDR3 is CASSEALAKNIQYF. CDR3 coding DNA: TGTGCCAGCAGTGAGGCCCTAGCCAAAAACATTCAGTACTTC.

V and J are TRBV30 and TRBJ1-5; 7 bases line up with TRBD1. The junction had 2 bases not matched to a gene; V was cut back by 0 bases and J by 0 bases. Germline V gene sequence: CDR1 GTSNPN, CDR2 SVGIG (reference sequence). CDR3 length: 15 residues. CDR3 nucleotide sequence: TGTGCCTGGAGTGTAGGACAGGTTAGCAATCAGCCCCAGCATTTT. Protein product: CAWSVGQVSNQPQHF.

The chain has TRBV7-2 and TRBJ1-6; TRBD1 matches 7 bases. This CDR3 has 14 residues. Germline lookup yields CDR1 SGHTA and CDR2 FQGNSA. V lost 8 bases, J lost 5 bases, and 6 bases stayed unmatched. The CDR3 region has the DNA TGTGCCAGCGCCTCCGGGACAGATAATTCACCCCTCCACTTT. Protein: CASASGTDNSPLHF. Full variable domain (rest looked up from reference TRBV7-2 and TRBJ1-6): GAGVSQSPSNKVTEKGKDVELRCDPISGHTALYWYRQSLGQGLEFLIYFQGNSAPDKSGLPSDRFSAERTGGSVSTLTIQRTQQEDSAVYLCASASGTDNSPLHFGNGTRLTVT.

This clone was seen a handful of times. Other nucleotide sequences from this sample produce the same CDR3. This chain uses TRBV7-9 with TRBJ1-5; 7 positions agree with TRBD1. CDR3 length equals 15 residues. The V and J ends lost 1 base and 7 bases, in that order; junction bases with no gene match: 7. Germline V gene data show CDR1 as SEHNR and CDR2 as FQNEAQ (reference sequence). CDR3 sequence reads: CASSLGGGGRQPQHF. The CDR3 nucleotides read TGTGCCAGCAGCTTAGGAGGGGGCGGGCGGCAGCCCCAGCATTTT.

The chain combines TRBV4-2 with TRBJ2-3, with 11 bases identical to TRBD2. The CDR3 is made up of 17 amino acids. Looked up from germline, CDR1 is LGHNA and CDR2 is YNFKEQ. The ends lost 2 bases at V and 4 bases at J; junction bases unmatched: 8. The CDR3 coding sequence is TGTGCCAGCAGCCAAAGCACTAGCGGGGGTTGGGCAGATACGCAGTATTTT. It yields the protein CASSQSTSGGWADTQYF.

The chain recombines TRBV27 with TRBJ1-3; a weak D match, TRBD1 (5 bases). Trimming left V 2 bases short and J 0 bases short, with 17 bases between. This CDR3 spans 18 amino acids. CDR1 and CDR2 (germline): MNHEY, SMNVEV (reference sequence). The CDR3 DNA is TGTGCCAGCAGTTTAATCCCCCCGGGGGGGGGCTCTGGAAACACCATATATTTT. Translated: CASSLIPPGGGSGNTIYF.

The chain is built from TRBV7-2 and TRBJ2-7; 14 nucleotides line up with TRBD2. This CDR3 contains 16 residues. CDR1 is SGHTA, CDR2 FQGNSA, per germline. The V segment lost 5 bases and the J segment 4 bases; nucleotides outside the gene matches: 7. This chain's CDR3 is CASSPGLAGDLYEQYF. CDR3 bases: TGTGCCAGCAGCCCGGGACTAGCGGGGGACCTATACGAGCAGTACTTC. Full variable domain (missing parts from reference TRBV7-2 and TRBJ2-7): GAGVSQSPSNKVTEKGKDVELRCDPISGHTALYWYRQSLGQGLEFLIYFQGNSAPDKSGLPSDRFSAERTGGSVSTLTIQRTQQEDSAVYLCASSPGLAGDLYEQYFGPGTRLTVT.